This TCR beta chain appears in the sequencing data of a study of regulatory T cells in long-lasting Graves disease. Findings and caveats of the study: Public clonotype sharing was higher in persistent than newly diagnosed patients.

Described time point: persistent/refractory GD, antithyroid drugs over 5 years with positive TRAb. PBMC-derived RNA was used for the TCR library. EDTA tubes received around 10 milliliters of drawn peripheral blood. Libraries of TCR beta came from iRepertoire HTBI primers plus Arm-PCR of CDR3 regions. Each CDR3 protein is one row after TCRdb ran MiXCR on the multiplex PCR reads. The sample includes some 370,000 distinct CDR3 sequences, less than 25% seen only once; the top ten take around 20%. This clonotype has ten or more counts. The antigen remains undetermined. Sequenced here: peripheral blood mononuclear cells (PBMCs), sampled when the disease was refractory, from a patient treated with antithyroid drugs. This TCR derives from a female donor with Graves disease.

The CDR3 region is CASSLLGVAFF. The CDR3 nucleotides are TGTGCCAGCAGTTTATTAGGGGTAGCTTTCTTT. J is TRBJ1-1 and V is TRBV28, with TRBD1 as a possible D gene (5 bases). This CDR3 is 11 amino acids long. The germline CDR1 and CDR2 sequences are MDHEN and SYDVKM. V was cut by 1 base and J by 10 bases, with 7 bases left in between.